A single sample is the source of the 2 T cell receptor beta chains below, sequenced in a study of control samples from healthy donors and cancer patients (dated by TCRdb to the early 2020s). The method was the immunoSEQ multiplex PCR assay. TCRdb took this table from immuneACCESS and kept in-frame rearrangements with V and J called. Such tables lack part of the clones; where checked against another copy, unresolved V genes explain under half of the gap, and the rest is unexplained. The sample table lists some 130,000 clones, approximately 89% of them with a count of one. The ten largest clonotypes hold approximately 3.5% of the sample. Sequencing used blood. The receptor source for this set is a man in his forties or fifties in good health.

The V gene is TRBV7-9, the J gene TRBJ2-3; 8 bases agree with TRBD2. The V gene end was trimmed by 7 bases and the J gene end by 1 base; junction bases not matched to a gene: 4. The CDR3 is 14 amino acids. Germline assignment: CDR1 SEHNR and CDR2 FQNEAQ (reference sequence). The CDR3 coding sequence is TGTGCCAGCAACCCAGCGGGGGGCACAGATACGCAGTATTTT. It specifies CASNPAGGTDTQYF. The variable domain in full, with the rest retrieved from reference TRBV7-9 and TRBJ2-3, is DTGVSQNPRHKITKRGQNVTFRCDPISEHNRLYWYRQTLGQGPEFLTYFQNEAQLEKSRLLSDRFSAERPKGSFSTLEIQRTEQGDSAMYLCASNPAGGTDTQYFGPGTRLTVL.

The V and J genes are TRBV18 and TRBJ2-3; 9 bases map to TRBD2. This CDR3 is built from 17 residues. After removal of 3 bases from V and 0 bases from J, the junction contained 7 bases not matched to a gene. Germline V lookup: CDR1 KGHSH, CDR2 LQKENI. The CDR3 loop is CASSPTLLAGSTDTQYF. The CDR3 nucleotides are TGTGCCAGCTCACCGACCCTCCTAGCGGGGAGCACAGATACGCAGTATTTT.